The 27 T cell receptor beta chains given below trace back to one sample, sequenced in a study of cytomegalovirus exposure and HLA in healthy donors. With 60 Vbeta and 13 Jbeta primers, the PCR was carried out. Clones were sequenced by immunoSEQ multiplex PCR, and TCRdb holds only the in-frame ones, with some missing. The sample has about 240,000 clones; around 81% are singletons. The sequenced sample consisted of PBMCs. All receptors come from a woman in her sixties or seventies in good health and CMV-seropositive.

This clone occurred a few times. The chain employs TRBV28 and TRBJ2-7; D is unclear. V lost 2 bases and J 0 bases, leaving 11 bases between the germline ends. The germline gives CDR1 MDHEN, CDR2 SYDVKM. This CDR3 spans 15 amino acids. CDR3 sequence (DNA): TGTGCCAGCAGTTTAGAGCCCCGATACTCCTACGAGCAGTACTTC. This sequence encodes CASSLEPRYSYEQYF. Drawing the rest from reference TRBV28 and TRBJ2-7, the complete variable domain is DVKVTQSSRYLVKRTGEKVFLECVQDMDHENMFWYRQDPGLGLRLIYFSYDVKMKEKGDIPEGYSVSREKKERFSLILESASTNQTSMYLCASSLEPRYSYEQYFGPGTRLTVT.

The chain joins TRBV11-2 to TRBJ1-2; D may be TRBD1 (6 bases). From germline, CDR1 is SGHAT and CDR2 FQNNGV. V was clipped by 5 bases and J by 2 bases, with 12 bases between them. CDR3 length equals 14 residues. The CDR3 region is CASSTWTENYGYTF. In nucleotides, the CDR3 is TGTGCCAGCAGCACCTGGACAGAAAACTATGGCTACACCTTC.

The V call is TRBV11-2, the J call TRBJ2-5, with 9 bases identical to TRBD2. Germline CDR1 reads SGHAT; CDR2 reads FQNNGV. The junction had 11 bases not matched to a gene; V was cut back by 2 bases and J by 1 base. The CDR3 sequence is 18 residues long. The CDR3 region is CASSLPGWGLAFQETQYF. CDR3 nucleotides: TGTGCCAGCAGCTTACCAGGTTGGGGACTAGCATTCCAAGAGACCCAGTACTTC.

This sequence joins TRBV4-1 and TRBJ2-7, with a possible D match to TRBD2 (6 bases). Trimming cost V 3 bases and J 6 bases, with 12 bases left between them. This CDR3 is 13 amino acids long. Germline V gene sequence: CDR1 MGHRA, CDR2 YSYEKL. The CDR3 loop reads CASSQGTLLEQYF. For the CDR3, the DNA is TGCGCCAGCAGCCAGGGGACTCTCCTCGAGCAGTACTTC.

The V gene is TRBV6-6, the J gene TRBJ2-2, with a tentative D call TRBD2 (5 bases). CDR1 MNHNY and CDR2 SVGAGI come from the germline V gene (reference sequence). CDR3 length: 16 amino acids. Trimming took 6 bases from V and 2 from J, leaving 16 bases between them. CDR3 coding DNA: TGTGCCAGCAGCCTGGACTGGATCCCTAACACCGGGGAGCTGTTTTTT. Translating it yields CASSLDWIPNTGELFF.

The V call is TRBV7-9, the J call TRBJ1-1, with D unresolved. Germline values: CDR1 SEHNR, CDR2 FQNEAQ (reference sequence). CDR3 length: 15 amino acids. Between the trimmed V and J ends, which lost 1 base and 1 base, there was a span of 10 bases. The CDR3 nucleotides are TGTGCCAGCAGCTTAGATGGACTCCCGAACACTGAAGCTTTCTTT. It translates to CASSLDGLPNTEAFF. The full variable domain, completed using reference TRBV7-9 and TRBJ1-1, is DTGVSQNPRHKITKRGQNVTFRCDPISEHNRLYWYRQTLGQGPEFLTYFQNEAQLEKSRLLSDRFSAERPKGSFSTLEIQRTEQGDSAMYLCASSLDGLPNTEAFFGQGTRLTVV.

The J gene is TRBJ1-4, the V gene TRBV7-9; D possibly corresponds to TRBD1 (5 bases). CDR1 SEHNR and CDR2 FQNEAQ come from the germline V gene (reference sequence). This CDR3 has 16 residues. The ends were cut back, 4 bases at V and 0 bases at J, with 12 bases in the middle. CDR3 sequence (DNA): TGTGCCAGCAGCTCCAGAGACAGCACAACTAATGAAAAACTGTTTTTT. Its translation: CASSSRDSTTNEKLFF.

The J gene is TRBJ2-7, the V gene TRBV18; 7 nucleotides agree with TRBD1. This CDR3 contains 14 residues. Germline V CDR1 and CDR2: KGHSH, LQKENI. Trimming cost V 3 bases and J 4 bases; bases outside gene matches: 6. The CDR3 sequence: CASSPRQGAYEQYF. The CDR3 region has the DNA TGTGCCAGCTCACCTCGACAGGGAGCGTACGAGCAGTACTTC.

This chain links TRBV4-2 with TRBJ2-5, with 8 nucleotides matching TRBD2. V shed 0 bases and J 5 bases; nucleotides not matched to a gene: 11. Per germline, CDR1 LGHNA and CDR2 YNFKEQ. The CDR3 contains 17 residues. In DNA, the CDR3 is TGTGCCAGCAGCCAAGATTCTACGGCGGGAGGTTGGGAGACCCAGTACTTC. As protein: CASSQDSTAGGWETQYF.

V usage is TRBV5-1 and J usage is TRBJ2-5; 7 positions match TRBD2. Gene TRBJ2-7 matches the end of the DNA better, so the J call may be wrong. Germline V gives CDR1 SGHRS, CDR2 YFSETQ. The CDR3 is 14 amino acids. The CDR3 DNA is TGCGCCAGCAGAGCATACCGGGAGGCGTACGAGCAGTACTTC. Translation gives CASRAYREAYEQYF.

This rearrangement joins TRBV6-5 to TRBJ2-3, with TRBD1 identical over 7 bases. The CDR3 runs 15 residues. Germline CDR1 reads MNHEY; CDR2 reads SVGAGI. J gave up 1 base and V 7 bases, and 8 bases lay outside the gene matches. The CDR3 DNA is TGTGCCAGCACAAGGGGGCTAGCCGGCACAGATACGCAGTATTTT. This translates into CASTRGLAGTDTQYF.

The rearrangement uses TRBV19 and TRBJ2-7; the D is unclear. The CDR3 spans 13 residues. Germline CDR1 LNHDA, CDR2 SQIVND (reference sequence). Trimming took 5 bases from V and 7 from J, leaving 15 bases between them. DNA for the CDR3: TGTGCCAGTAGTGCCTGGCCTCTGAGGGAGCAGTACTTC. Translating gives CASSAWPLREQYF.

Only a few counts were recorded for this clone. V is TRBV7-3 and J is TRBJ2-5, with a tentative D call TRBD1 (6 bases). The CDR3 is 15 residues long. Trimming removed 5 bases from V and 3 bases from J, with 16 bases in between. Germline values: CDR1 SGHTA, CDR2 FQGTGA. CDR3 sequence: CASSLTGLGEETQYF. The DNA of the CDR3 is TGTGCCAGCAGCCTTACAGGGTTGGGGGAAGAGACCCAGTACTTC.

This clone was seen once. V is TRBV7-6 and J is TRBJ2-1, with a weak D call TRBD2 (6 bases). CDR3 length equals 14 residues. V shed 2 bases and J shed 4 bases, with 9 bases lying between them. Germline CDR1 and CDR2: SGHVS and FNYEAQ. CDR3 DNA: TGTGCCAGCAGCTTATTGGGGGGATACAATGAGCAGTTCTTC. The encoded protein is CASSLLGGYNEQFF.

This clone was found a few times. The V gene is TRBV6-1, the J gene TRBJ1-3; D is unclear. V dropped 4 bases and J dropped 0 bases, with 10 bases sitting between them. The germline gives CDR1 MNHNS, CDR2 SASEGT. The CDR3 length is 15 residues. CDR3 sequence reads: CASSAHSYSGNTIYF. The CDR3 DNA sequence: TGTGCCAGCAGTGCGCACAGCTACTCTGGAAACACCATATATTTT.

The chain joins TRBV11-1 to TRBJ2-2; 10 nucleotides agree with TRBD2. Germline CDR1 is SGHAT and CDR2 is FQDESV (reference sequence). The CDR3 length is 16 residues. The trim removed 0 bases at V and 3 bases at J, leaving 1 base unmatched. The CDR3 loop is CASSLAGTSDTGELFF. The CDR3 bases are TGTGCCAGCAGCTTAGCCGGGACTAGCGACACCGGGGAGCTGTTTTTT.

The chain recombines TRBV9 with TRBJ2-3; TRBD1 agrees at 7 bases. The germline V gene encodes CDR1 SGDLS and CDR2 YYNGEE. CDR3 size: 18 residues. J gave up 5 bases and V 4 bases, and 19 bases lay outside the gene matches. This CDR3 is CASSPQWTGSRSRDTQYF. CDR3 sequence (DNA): TGTGCCAGCAGCCCTCAATGGACAGGTTCGCGTAGTAGAGATACGCAGTATTTT.

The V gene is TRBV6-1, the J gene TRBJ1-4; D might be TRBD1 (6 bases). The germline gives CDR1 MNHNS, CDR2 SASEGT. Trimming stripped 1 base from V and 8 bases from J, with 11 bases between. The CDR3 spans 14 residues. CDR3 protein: CASSEGTVNEKLFF. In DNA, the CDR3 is TGTGCCAGCAGTGAAGGGACAGTAAACGAAAAACTGTTTTTT.

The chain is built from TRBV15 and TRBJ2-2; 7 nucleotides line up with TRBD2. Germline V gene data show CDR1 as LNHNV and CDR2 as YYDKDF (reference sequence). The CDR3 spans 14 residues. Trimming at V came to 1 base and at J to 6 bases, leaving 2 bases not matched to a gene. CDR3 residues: CATSRGGGAGELFF. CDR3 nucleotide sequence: TGTGCCACCAGCAGAGGTGGGGGGGCCGGGGAGCTGTTTTTT.

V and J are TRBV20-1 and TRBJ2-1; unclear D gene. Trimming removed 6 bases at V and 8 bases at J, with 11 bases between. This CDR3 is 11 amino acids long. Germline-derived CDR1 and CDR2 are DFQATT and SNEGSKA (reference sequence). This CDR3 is CSAPYNYEQFF. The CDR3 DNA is TGCAGTGCCCCATATAACTATGAGCAGTTCTTC.

The CDR3 nucleotides are TGTGCCAGCAGTTTTAGAAGCGGGGGGGCCTACTACGAGCAGTACTTC. Protein product: CASSFRSGGAYYEQYF. The rearrangement links TRBV28 to TRBJ2-7; 10 bases are shared with TRBD2. The CDR3 extends over 16 amino acids. The V segment lost 3 bases and the J segment 3 bases; nucleotides outside the gene matches: 8. Germline-derived CDR1 and CDR2 are MDHEN and SYDVKM.

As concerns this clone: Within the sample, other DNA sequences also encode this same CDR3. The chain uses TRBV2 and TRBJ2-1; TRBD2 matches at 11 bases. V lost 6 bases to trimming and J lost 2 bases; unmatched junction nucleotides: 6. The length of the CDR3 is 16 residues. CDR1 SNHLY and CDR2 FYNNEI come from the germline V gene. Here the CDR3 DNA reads TGTGCCAGCAGCGGGGGGACTAGCGGTGCCTACAATGAGCAGTTCTTC. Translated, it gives CASSGGTSGAYNEQFF.

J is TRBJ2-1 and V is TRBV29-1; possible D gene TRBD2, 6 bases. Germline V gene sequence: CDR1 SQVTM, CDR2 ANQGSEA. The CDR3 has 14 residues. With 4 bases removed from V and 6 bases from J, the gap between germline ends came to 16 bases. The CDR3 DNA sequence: TGCAGCGTTGCACCCTTACTAGCTTTCAATGAGCAGTTCTTC. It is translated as CSVAPLLAFNEQFF.

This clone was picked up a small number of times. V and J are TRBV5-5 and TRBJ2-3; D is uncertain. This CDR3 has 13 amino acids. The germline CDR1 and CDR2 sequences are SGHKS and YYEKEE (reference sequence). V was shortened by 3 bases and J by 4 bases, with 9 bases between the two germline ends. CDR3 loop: CASSSRGADTQYF. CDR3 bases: TGTGCCAGCAGCTCCCGCGGCGCAGATACGCAGTATTTT.

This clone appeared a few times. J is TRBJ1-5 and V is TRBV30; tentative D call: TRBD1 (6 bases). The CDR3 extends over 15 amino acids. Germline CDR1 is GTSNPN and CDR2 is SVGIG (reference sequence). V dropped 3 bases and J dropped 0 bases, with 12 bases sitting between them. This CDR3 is CAWSRGRFSNQPQHF. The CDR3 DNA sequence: TGTGCCTGGAGCAGGGGACGTTTTAGCAATCAGCCCCAGCATTTT.

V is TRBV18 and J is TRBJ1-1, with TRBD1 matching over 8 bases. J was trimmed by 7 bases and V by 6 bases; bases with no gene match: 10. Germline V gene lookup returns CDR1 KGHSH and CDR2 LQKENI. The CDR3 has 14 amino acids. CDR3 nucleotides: TGTGCCAGCTCTCGGGACAGGATTGAGCTTGAAGCTTTCTTT. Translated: CASSRDRIELEAFF. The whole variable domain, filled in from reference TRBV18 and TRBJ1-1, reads NAGVMQNPRHLVRRRGQEARLRCSPMKGHSHVYWYRQLPEEGLKFMVYLQKENIIDESGMPKERFSAEFPKEGPSILRIQQVVRGDSAAYFCASSRDRIELEAFFGQGTRLTVV.

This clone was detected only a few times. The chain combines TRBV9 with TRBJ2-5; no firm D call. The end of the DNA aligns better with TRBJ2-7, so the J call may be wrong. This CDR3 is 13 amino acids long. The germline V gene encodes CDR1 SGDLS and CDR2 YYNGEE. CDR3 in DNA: TGTGCCAGCAGCCAGAGCGATCGATACGAGCAGTACTTC. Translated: CASSQSDRYEQYF.